The T cell receptor beta chain described here comes from a study of CD8 T cells in Susac syndrome. The V gene's germline CDR1 is SEHNR and CDR2 FQNEAQ (reference sequence). Trimming removed 5 bases from V and 3 bases from J; junction bases left unmatched: 8. This CDR3 spans 15 amino acids. The RNA, about 0.5 to 1 ug, was put through reverse transcription using random hexamers. TCRdb passed the immunoSEQ multiplex PCR reads through MiXCR, listing each CDR3 protein once. Of about 20,000 distinct CDR3 sequences listed, 90% to 95% were seen once; the top ten hold about 0.29%. The TCR was taken from a human donor in good health. The sequencing input was CD8+ T cells from PBMCs. This rearrangement joins TRBV7-9 to TRBJ2-3; TRBD2 agrees at 7 bases. This CDR3 is CASSPGGGRTDTQYF. DNA for the CDR3: TGTGCCAGCAGCCCGGGCGGGGGTAGGACAGATACGCAGTATTTT.